The TCR beta chain described here comes from a study of early T cells in non-severe SARS-CoV-2 infection. Trimming took off 0 bases at V and 5 bases at J, with 13 bases between the two ends. Germline V gene data show CDR1 as SGHRS and CDR2 as YFSETQ. This CDR3 spans 15 amino acids. This clonotype was observed a handful of times. As part of library construction, unique molecular identifiers were attached to individual cDNA molecules. TCRdb re-derived calls from the 5' RACE reads in MiXCR, one entry per CDR3 protein. The sample yields around 81,000 distinct CDR3 sequences, around 14% seen once. The chain uses TRBV5-1 and TRBJ2-3, with D possibly being TRBD2 (6 bases). Sequencing used whole blood. The receptor comes from an adult who was a healthcare worker with PCR-confirmed SARS-CoV-2 infection or an uninfected control (not recorded which). The CDR3 protein is CASSLGRGRGDTQYF. The CDR3 DNA sequence: TGCGCCAGCAGCTTGGGGCGGGGCCGGGGAGATACGCAGTATTTT.